What follows are 5 T cell receptor beta chains derived from one specimen sequenced in a study of T-cell memory formation after mild COVID-19. TCRdb reprocessed the 5' RACE reads with MiXCR, giving one entry per CDR3 protein. The table lists fewer than 350,000 distinct CDR3 sequences, 7% to 10% of them singletons. The sample was PBMCs or a T cell subset sorted from them (not recorded which). Receptors were obtained from a young man who had mild COVID-19 (a few samples of this study predate the infection). Cell type and time point are not known.

The chain combines TRBV20-1 with TRBJ2-7; 12 bases are a match to TRBD2. V shed 0 bases and J 5 bases; nucleotides not matched to a gene: 8. This CDR3 comprises 16 residues. Germline values: CDR1 DFQATT, CDR2 SNEGSKA (reference sequence). The CDR3 is CSARDHLAGGLHEQYF. The CDR3 region has the DNA TGCAGTGCTAGAGACCACCTAGCGGGGGGGCTCCACGAGCAGTACTTC.

This clonotype was counted many times. The rearrangement links TRBV7-9 to TRBJ2-7, with D hard to call. Deletions cut 2 bases from V and 0 bases from J, with 11 bases between. Germline V gene lookup returns CDR1 SEHNR and CDR2 FQNEAQ (reference sequence). This CDR3 is built from 15 residues. Written as DNA, the CDR3 is TGTGCCAGCAGCTTACACAGACCGGGCTCCTACGAGCAGTACTTC. Amino acid sequence: CASSLHRPGSYEQYF.

This clonotype came up many times. The chain couples TRBV5-4 to TRBJ2-4; no firm D call. Looked up from germline, CDR1 is SGHNT and CDR2 is YYREEE (reference sequence). The V gene lost 0 bases and the J gene lost 10 bases, with 14 bases spanning the gap. There are 14 residues in the CDR3. The CDR3 region has the DNA TGTGCCAGCAGCTTGGGGCTAGACACTTCTATTCAGTACTTC. It translates to CASSLGLDTSIQYF.

The rearrangement uses TRBV7-8 and TRBJ1-5, with 8 nucleotides matching TRBD1. The CDR3 is made up of 15 amino acids. Germline assignment: CDR1 SGHVS and CDR2 FQNEAQ. V shed 5 bases and J 5 bases; nucleotides not matched to a gene: 8. CDR3 DNA sequence: TGTGCCAGCAGCATCGACAGGGGATGGGATCAGCCCCAGCATTTT. Its translation is CASSIDRGWDQPQHF.

This clonotype was detected only a few times. This chain's CDR3 is CASSEVSGGRNEQYF. For the CDR3, the DNA is TGTGCCAGCAGTGAAGTGTCAGGGGGCAGGAACGAGCAGTACTTC. The rearrangement joins TRBV6-1 to TRBJ2-7; 8 bases line up with TRBD1. V lost 1 base and J lost 5; bases outside the gene matches: 7. Germline CDR1 reads MNHNS; CDR2 reads SASEGT. This CDR3 is built from 15 residues.